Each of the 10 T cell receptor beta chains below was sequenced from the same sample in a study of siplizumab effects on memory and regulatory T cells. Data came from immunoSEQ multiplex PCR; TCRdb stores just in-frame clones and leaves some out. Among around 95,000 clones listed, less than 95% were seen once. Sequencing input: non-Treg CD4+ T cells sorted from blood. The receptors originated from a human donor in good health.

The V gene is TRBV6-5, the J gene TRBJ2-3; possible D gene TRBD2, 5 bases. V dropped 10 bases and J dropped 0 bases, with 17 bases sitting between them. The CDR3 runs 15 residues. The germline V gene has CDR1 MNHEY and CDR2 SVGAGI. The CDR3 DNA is TGTGCCACCAGCCCCGGCGGGTATAGCACAGATACGCAGTATTTT. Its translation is CATSPGGYSTDTQYF.

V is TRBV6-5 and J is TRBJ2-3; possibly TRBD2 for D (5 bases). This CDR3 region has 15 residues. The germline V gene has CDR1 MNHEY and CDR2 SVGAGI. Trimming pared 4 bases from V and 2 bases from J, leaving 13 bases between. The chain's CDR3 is CASSSGLGPTDTQYF. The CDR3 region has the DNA TGTGCCAGCAGTTCTGGACTGGGTCCCACAGATACGCAGTATTTT.

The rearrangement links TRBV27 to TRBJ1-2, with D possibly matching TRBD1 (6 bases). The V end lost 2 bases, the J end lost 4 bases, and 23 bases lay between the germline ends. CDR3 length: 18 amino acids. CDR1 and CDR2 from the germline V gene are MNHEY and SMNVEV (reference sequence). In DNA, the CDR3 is TGTGCCAGCAGTTTAACCCAGGGGACTAGCAGCCGCTTCTATGGCTACACCTTC. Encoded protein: CASSLTQGTSSRFYGYTF.

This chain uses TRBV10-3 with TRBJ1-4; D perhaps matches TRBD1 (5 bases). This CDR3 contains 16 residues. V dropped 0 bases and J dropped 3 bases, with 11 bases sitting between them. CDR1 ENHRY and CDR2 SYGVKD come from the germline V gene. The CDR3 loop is CAISESTGGSNEKLFF. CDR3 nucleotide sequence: TGTGCCATCAGTGAGTCGACCGGGGGGTCTAATGAAAAACTGTTTTTT.

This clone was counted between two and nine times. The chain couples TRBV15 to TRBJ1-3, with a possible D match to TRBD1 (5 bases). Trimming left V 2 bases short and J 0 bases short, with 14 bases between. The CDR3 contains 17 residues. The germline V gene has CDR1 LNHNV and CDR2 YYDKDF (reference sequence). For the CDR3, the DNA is TGTGCCACCAGCAGATTGACTGACAGCCTCTCTGGAAACACCATATATTTT. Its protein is CATSRLTDSLSGNTIYF.

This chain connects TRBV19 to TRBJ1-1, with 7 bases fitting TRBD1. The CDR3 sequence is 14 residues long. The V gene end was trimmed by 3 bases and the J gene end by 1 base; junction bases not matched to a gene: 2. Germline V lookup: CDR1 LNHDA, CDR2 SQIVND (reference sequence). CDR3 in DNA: TGTGCCAGTAGTATTAGGGGGCAGAACACTGAAGCTTTCTTT. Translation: CASSIRGQNTEAFF.

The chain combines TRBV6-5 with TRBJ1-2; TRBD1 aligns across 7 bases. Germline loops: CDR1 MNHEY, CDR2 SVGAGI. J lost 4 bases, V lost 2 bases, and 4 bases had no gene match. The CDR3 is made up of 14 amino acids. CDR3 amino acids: CASSYVGQRYGYTF. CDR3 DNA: TGTGCCAGCAGTTACGTGGGACAGCGCTATGGCTACACCTTC.

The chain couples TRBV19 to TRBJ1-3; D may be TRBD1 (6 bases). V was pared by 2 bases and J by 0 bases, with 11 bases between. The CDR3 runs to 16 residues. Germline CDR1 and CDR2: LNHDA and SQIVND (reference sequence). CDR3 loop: CASSISGVRSGNTIYF. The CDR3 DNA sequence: TGTGCCAGTAGTATATCAGGGGTACGCTCTGGAAACACCATATATTTT. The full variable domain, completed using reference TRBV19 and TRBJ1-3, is DGGITQSPKYLFRKEGQNVTLSCEQNLNHDAMYWYRQDPGQGLRLIYYSQIVNDFQKGDIAEGYSVSREKKESFPLTVTSAQKNPTAFYLCASSISGVRSGNTIYFGEGSWLTVV.

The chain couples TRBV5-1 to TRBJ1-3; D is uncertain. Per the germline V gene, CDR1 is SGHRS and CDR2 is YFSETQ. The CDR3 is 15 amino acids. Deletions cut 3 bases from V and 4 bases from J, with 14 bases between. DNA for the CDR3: TGCGCCAGCAGCTCGGAAGGGAGTGCCGGAAACACCATATATTTT. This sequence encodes CASSSEGSAGNTIYF. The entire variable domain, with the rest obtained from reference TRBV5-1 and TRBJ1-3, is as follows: KAGVTQTPRYLIKTRGQQVTLSCSPISGHRSVSWYQQTPGQGLQFLFEYFSETQRNKGNFPGRFSGRQFSNSRSEMNVSTLELGDSALYLCASSSEGSAGNTIYFGEGSWLTVV.

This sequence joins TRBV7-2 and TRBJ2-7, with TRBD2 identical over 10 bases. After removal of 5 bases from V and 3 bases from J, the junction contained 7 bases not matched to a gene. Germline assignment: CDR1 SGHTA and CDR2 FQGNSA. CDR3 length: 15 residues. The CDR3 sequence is CASSPRTSGYYEQYF. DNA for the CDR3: TGTGCCAGCAGCCCCCGGACTAGCGGATACTACGAGCAGTACTTC.